The rows below give T cell receptor beta chains drawn from one sample of a study of cytotoxic CD8 clonotypes in ibrutinib-treated CLL. Profiling relied on immunoSEQ multiplex PCR, and the TCRdb table lists in-frame clones only, not all of them. The repertoire holds approximately 100,000 clones, with around 80% as singletons. The sequenced sample was PBMCs, obtained after 12 months of ibrutinib treatment. The receptors were gathered from a human donor with chronic lymphocytic leukemia. The CDR3 runs from the conserved cysteine through the conserved F or W. Each record gives: J gene, V gene, CDR3 protein.

J: TRBJ2-1; V: TRBV28; CDR3: CASSLGTSSGHEQFF
J: TRBJ1-1; V: TRBV30; CDR3: CAWSPMNTEAFF
J: TRBJ2-2; V: TRBV6-4; CDR3: CASSGRTNTGELFF
J: TRBJ2-7; V: TRBV18; CDR3: CASSPNPDGYEQYF
J: TRBJ1-2; V: TRBV7-2; CDR3: CASSLVQGLGISGYTF
J: TRBJ2-2; V: TRBV2; CDR3: CASSEGPGGLFF
J: TRBJ1-1; V: TRBV20-1; CDR3: CSAPRDRAAFF
J: TRBJ2-7; V: TRBV7-2; CDR3: CASSLGASLSYEQYF
J: TRBJ2-6; V: TRBV5-4; CDR3: CASSFPSGISGANVLTF
J: TRBJ2-7; V: TRBV7-8; CDR3: CASSQNLRDRPYEQYF
J: TRBJ1-5; V: TRBV10-1; CDR3: CASSESGNQPQHF
J: TRBJ1-4; V: TRBV5-6; CDR3: CASSLGGTNEKLFF
J: TRBJ2-5; V: TRBV19; CDR3: CASSDHGQVETQYF
J: TRBJ1-6; V: TRBV6-5; CDR3: CASSYSSRGQSPLHF
J: TRBJ1-2; V: TRBV18; CDR3: CASSRDRGPGYTF
J: TRBJ1-4; V: TRBV6-5; CDR3: CASSWGGGADEKLFF
J: TRBJ1-1; V: TRBV7-2; CDR3: CASSSDRGRTEAFF
J: TRBJ1-6; V: TRBV6-1; CDR3: CASSEGALAGLGSPLHF
J: TRBJ1-4; V: TRBV20-1; CDR3: CSAIRSEKLFF
J: TRBJ2-3; V: TRBV2; CDR3: CASSGRRTDTQYF
J: TRBJ1-1; V: TRBV19; CDR3: CASRRASPGRNTEAFF
J: TRBJ2-6; V: TRBV5-4; CDR3: CASSLSGANVLTF
J: TRBJ2-5; V: TRBV30; CDR3: CAWRTSYGQETQYF
J: TRBJ1-2; V: TRBV27; CDR3: CASSPNPTGTSNYGYTF
J: TRBJ1-1; V: TRBV21-1; CDR3: CASCGGTGNTEAFF
J: TRBJ2-1; V: TRBV5-1; CDR3: CASSPLGQGSYNEQFF
J: TRBJ2-5; V: TRBV25-1; CDR3: CASSPTGPQETQYF
J: TRBJ2-1; V: TRBV7-2; CDR3: CASSPDRAYNSEQFF
J: TRBJ2-7; V: TRBV19; CDR3: CASRDRGSPYEQYF
J: TRBJ1-2; V: TRBV30; CDR3: CAWSHDRAHYGYTF
J: TRBJ1-1; V: TRBV5-4; CDR3: CASSLGPSRIRGEDTEAFF